The 10 T cell receptor beta chains in this list originate from one sample, sequenced in a study of cytomegalovirus exposure and HLA in healthy donors (dated by TCRdb to 2015 to 2018). To prepare the library, the immunoSEQ multiplex PCR assay was applied. A mixture of 60 forward primers for TCR Vbeta segments and 13 reverse primers for TCR Jbeta segments was used in the multiplex PCR. TCRdb obtained this table from immuneACCESS and retained in-frame rearrangements with V and J assigned. These tables miss some clones; where compared with another copy, unresolved V genes account for less than half of the shortfall, and the remainder is unexplained. Within this sample are approximately 99,000 clones, with 79% of them counted one time only. The ten largest clones capture about 3.6% of the sample. The sample consisted of PBMCs. The receptors derive from a male donor in good health and CMV-seropositive.

This clone was seen a handful of times. V is TRBV6-5 and J is TRBJ2-7; TRBD2 might be the D (5 bases). This CDR3 has 15 residues. CDR1 MNHEY and CDR2 SVGAGI come from the germline V gene. V was clipped by 5 bases and J by 2 bases, with 16 bases between them. The CDR3 nucleotides are TGTGCCAGCAGTCGGCTAGCAGACCCAACCTACGAGCAGTACTTC. It yields the protein CASSRLADPTYEQYF.

This clone was counted a single time. The V call is TRBV28, the J call TRBJ1-6; D is possibly TRBD1 (5 bases). Germline V lookup: CDR1 MDHEN, CDR2 SYDVKM. This CDR3 is 14 amino acids long. V dropped 3 bases and J dropped 10 bases, with 13 bases sitting between them. The CDR3 here is CASSFAGMGSPLHF. CDR3 nucleotide sequence: TGTGCCAGCAGTTTTGCAGGGATGGGGTCACCCCTCCACTTT.

The V and J genes are TRBV6-5 and TRBJ1-3; 7 bases align to TRBD1. Germline trimming cut 6 bases from V and 1 base from J; bases unmatched to any gene: 3. Germline CDR1 MNHEY, CDR2 SVGAGI. The CDR3 sequence is 14 residues long. CDR3 residues: CASRAQGSGNTIYF. CDR3 nucleotide sequence: TGTGCCAGCAGAGCACAGGGGTCTGGAAACACCATATATTTT.

The chain combines TRBV7-2 with TRBJ2-2; D gene ambiguous. Germline CDR1 and CDR2: SGHTA and FQGNSA. The CDR3 is 14 amino acids. Between the trimmed V and J ends, which lost 1 base and 2 bases, there was a span of 5 bases. This chain's CDR3 is CASSLGQNTGELFF. The CDR3 DNA follows: TGTGCCAGCAGCTTAGGACAAAACACCGGGGAGCTGTTTTTT.

The V gene is TRBV2, the J gene TRBJ1-2; TRBD1 matches 10 bases. The junction had 11 bases not matched to a gene; V was cut back by 6 bases and J by 7 bases. The CDR3 consists of 15 residues. In germline, CDR1 is SNHLY, CDR2 FYNNEI. The DNA of the CDR3 is TGTGCCAGCAGCTTCGACAGGGGGCTTTTTGGTGGCTACACCTTC. This encodes CASSFDRGLFGGYTF.

Only a few counts were recorded for this clone. A read error may account for a junction end that differs from germline. The chain carries TRBV5-6 and TRBJ2-5, with 9 bases lining up with TRBD1. CDR1 is SGHDT, CDR2 YYEEEE, per germline. There are 13 residues in the CDR3. CDR3 bases: TGTGCCAGCAGCTCCGTGGGGTCGTGGACAGGGGACTTC. Encoded protein: CASSSVGSWTGDF.

This chain connects TRBV30 to TRBJ2-5, with D unresolved. With 0 bases removed from V and 4 bases from J, the gap between germline ends came to 9 bases. Germline V gene sequence: CDR1 GTSNPN, CDR2 SVGIG (reference sequence). The CDR3 sequence is 13 residues long. The CDR3 loop reads CAWSVRVRETQYF. The CDR3 DNA reads as TGTGCCTGGAGTGTACGAGTTAGAGAGACCCAGTACTTC.

The chain links TRBV7-8 to TRBJ1-2; D is possibly TRBD1 (5 bases). The V gene lost 2 bases and the J gene lost 6 bases, with 13 bases spanning the gap. The germline V gene encodes CDR1 SGHVS and CDR2 FQNEAQ. This CDR3 region has 14 residues. CDR3 amino acids: CASSLWGRVNGYTF. DNA of the CDR3: TGTGCCAGCAGCTTATGGGGCAGGGTAAATGGCTACACCTTC.

The rearrangement joins TRBV27 to TRBJ1-1, with 7 bases identical to TRBD1. Trimming removed 6 bases from V and 4 bases from J; junction bases left unmatched: 14. The CDR3 loop spans 16 amino acids. Germline V gene sequence: CDR1 MNHEY, CDR2 SMNVEV (reference sequence). The CDR3 sequence is CASRPGTVLSGTEAFF. The CDR3 bases are TGTGCCAGCAGACCCGGGACAGTTCTGTCGGGCACTGAAGCTTTCTTT.

The chain is built from TRBV19 and TRBJ2-7; 8 bases map to TRBD1. The CDR3 is made up of 15 amino acids. Germline assignment: CDR1 LNHDA and CDR2 SQIVND (reference sequence). J was trimmed by 2 bases and V by 4 bases; bases with no gene match: 7. The CDR3 DNA is TGTGCCAGTAGTACTACAGGGGGAGCTCCCTACGAGCAGTACTTC. Amino acid sequence: CASSTTGGAPYEQYF.